This passage covers 20 T cell receptor beta chains from one sample sequenced in a study of T-cell memory formation after mild COVID-19. One entry per CDR3 protein results from TCRdb running MiXCR on the 5' RACE reads. The data hold around 300,000 distinct CDR3 sequences, with over 11% observed a single time. The sample consisted of PBMCs or a T cell subset sorted from them (not recorded which). These receptors all stem from a young man who had mild COVID-19 (a few samples of this study predate the infection). Cell type and time point are not known.

This clonotype was observed a handful of times. The chain carries TRBV7-9 and TRBJ2-5; 8 bases align to TRBD1. With 3 bases clipped from V and 3 bases from J, the junction kept 3 bases outside the gene matches. The germline CDR1 and CDR2 sequences are SEHNR and FQNEAQ (reference sequence). The CDR3 is 14 residues long. The CDR3 DNA is TGTGCCAGCAGCTTCATGACAGGGGAAGAGACCCAGTACTTC. Its translation is CASSFMTGEETQYF.

This clonotype was seen only a few times. The chain recombines TRBV12-3 or TRBV12-4 with TRBJ2-3, with 9 bases that match TRBD2. This CDR3 is 16 amino acids long. V lost 6 bases and J lost 2; bases outside the gene matches: 9. The DNA of the CDR3 is TGTGCCAGCAGCTCCCCCATAGCGGGGGACACAGATACGCAGTATTTT. It is translated as CASSSPIAGDTDTQYF.

The chain combines TRBV7-2 with TRBJ2-1; D gene uncertain. The CDR3 runs 13 residues. Per germline, CDR1 SGHTA and CDR2 FQGNSA. V lost 3 bases, J lost 5 bases, and 8 bases lay in between. Here the CDR3 reads CASSLAENNEQFF. As DNA, the CDR3 is TGTGCCAGCAGCTTGGCGGAAAACAATGAGCAGTTCTTC. The entire variable domain, with the rest obtained from reference TRBV7-2 and TRBJ2-1, is as follows: GAGVSQSPSNKVTEKGKDVELRCDPISGHTALYWYRQSLGQGLEFLIYFQGNSAPDKSGLPSDRFSAERTGGSVSTLTIQRTQQEDSAVYLCASSLAENNEQFFGPGTRLTVL.

The chain uses TRBV25-1 and TRBJ2-2; 9 nucleotides agree with TRBD2. The CDR3 has 18 residues. Germline V gene lookup returns CDR1 MGHDK and CDR2 SYGVNS. V was clipped by 3 bases and J by 2 bases; unmatched bases: 10. The CDR3 here is CASSDPDAGGVNTGELFF. As DNA, the CDR3 is TGTGCCAGCAGTGACCCCGACGCGGGGGGGGTCAACACCGGGGAGCTGTTTTTT.

A few counts support this clonotype. The CDR3: CASSPAPGSTETQYF. The CDR3 region has the DNA TGTGCCAGCAGTCCAGCCCCGGGCTCCACGGAGACCCAGTACTTC. V is TRBV7-2 and J is TRBJ2-5, with D hard to call. V lost 6 bases and J lost 5, with 19 bases in between. The CDR3 has 15 amino acids. Germline V lookup: CDR1 SGHTA, CDR2 FQGNSA.

The sample holds a few counts of this clonotype. The chain has TRBV5-1 and TRBJ2-7; TRBD2 agrees at 9 bases. This CDR3 has 19 amino acids. With 0 bases clipped from V and 0 bases from J, the junction kept 13 bases outside the gene matches. From germline, CDR1 is SGHRS and CDR2 YFSETQ. In DNA form, the CDR3 reads TGCGCCAGCAGCTTGGAGACAGTTAACCTAGCGGGGTCCTCCTACGAGCAGTACTTC. This translates into CASSLETVNLAGSSYEQYF.

In this sample, this clonotype turned up many times. The V and J genes are TRBV7-2 and TRBJ2-3; D unclear. This CDR3 is 15 amino acids long. Trimming left V 1 base short and J 0 bases short, with 8 bases between. Germline CDR1 is SGHTA and CDR2 is FQGNSA. DNA of the CDR3: TGTGCCAGCAGCTTAGTAGTGGGGAGCACAGATACGCAGTATTTT. Translation: CASSLVVGSTDTQYF.

CDR3 sequence reads: CASSLNRDGSYEQYF. In nucleotides, the CDR3 is TGTGCCAGCAGCTTGAACCGGGACGGATCCTACGAGCAGTACTTC. This chain uses TRBV7-9 with TRBJ2-7; D is perhaps TRBD1 or TRBD2 (5 bases each). The CDR3 has 15 residues. Trimming left V 3 bases short and J 1 base short, with 13 bases between. The germline CDR1 and CDR2 sequences are SEHNR and FQNEAQ (reference sequence).

This clonotype was picked up a small number of times. The chain uses TRBV7-2 and TRBJ1-5, with no clear D. The CDR3 contains 17 residues. Trimming removed 2 bases at V and 2 bases at J, with 16 bases between. Germline values: CDR1 SGHTA, CDR2 FQGNSA. The CDR3 spells CASSLFEGRPGNQPQHF. DNA of the CDR3: TGTGCCAGCAGCTTATTCGAGGGCAGACCCGGCAATCAGCCCCAGCATTTT. The variable domain in full, completed from reference TRBV7-2 and TRBJ1-5, reads GAGVSQSPSNKVTEKGKDVELRCDPISGHTALYWYRQSLGQGLEFLIYFQGNSAPDKSGLPSDRFSAERTGGSVSTLTIQRTQQEDSAVYLCASSLFEGRPGNQPQHFGDGTRLSIL.

This chain uses TRBV10-3 with TRBJ2-1, with 9 positions matching TRBD1. Per germline, CDR1 ENHRY and CDR2 SYGVKD. The CDR3 covers 13 residues. The V gene end was trimmed by 7 bases and the J gene end by 6 bases; junction bases not matched to a gene: 4. CDR3 residues: CAIISTGGNEQFF. CDR3 DNA: TGTGCCATCATCTCGACAGGGGGCAATGAGCAGTTCTTC.

J is TRBJ1-5 and V is TRBV4-3; D gene unclear. The CDR3 is 16 residues long. CDR1 is LGHNA and CDR2 is YSLEER in the germline V gene. The V end lost 2 bases, the J end lost 1 base, and 12 bases lay between the germline ends. The CDR3 DNA reads as TGCGCCAGCAGCCAACGGCCCCTGGAGAGCAATCAGCCCCAGCATTTT. It translates to CASSQRPLESNQPQHF.

This clonotype occurred a few times. The chain combines TRBV29-1 with TRBJ1-1, with D maybe TRBD1 (5 bases). V was cut by 2 bases and J by 5 bases, with 15 bases left in between. This CDR3 spans 14 amino acids. The germline V gene encodes CDR1 SQVTM and CDR2 ANQGSEA. CDR3 nucleotides: TGCAGCGTTGAAAGGATAGGGGAGCCGACTGAAGCTTTCTTT. Its protein is CSVERIGEPTEAFF.

This clonotype was detected only a few times. CDR3 in amino acids: CASSQDRAREGTPLHF. The CDR3 DNA sequence: TGCGCCAGCAGCCAAGACAGGGCCCGTGAAGGGACACCCCTCCACTTT. The rearrangement joins TRBV4-3 to TRBJ1-6, with D possibly TRBD1 on 5 matching bases. CDR1 is LGHNA and CDR2 is YSLEER in the germline V gene. CDR3 length equals 16 residues. Trimming shortened V by 0 bases and J by 11 bases, and 17 bases separated the two germline ends.

J is TRBJ2-3 and V is TRBV20-1, with D uncertain. Trimming stripped 0 bases from V and 0 bases from J, with 13 bases between. Germline V gene sequence: CDR1 DFQATT, CDR2 SNEGSKA (reference sequence). The length of the CDR3 is 16 residues. The CDR3 protein is CSARDLRATSTDTQYF. The CDR3 bases are TGCAGTGCTAGAGATCTACGGGCTACTAGCACAGATACGCAGTATTTT.

The V and J genes are TRBV19 and TRBJ2-1, with 11 nucleotides matching TRBD2. The length of the CDR3 is 18 residues. V trimming: 5 bases; J trimming: 0 bases; junction bases outside the gene matches: 9. CDR1 is LNHDA and CDR2 is SQIVND in the germline V gene (reference sequence). CDR3 residues: CASSPRLAGTSSYNEQFF. Written as DNA, the CDR3 is TGTGCCAGTAGTCCCCGACTAGCGGGGACAAGCTCCTACAATGAGCAGTTCTTC.

The genes are TRBV4-2 and TRBJ1-5, with TRBD1 matching 8 bases. The CDR3 covers 17 residues. Germline CDR1 LGHNA, CDR2 YNFKEQ. The V and J ends lost 4 bases and 2 bases, in that order; junction bases with no gene match: 10. As DNA, the CDR3 is TGTGCCAGCAGCCTTTGGGGCAGGGGGCAAGGCAATCAGCCCCAGCATTTT. This encodes CASSLWGRGQGNQPQHF.

This clonotype was seen a handful of times. V gene TRBV5-5 combines with J gene TRBJ2-1; D is perhaps TRBD2 (6 bases). The CDR3 is 17 residues long. The germline gives CDR1 SGHKS, CDR2 YYEKEE (reference sequence). The V gene lost 0 bases and the J gene lost 3 bases, with 16 bases spanning the gap. CDR3 in DNA: TGTGCCAGCAGCTTGGGGGGGACTGTCCGCGACTACAATGAGCAGTTCTTC. This gives the protein CASSLGGTVRDYNEQFF.

The sample holds many counts of this clonotype. The gene calls are TRBV24-1 and TRBJ2-3; 10 bases are shared with TRBD2. V shed 0 bases, J shed 5 bases, and the junction held 4 bases outside the gene matches. The V gene's germline CDR1 is KGHDR and CDR2 SFDVKD. The CDR3 loop spans 16 amino acids. The CDR3 loop is CATSDLKRGGEDTQYF. The CDR3 bases are TGTGCCACCAGTGATTTGAAGCGGGGGGGTGAAGATACGCAGTATTTT.

This clonotype has a handful of counts. The chain couples TRBV6-2 or TRBV6-3 to TRBJ1-1; D remains unclear. Germline CDR1 MNHEY, CDR2 SVGEGT. This CDR3 contains 13 residues. Trimming took off 7 bases at V and 5 bases at J, with 14 bases between the two ends. Written as DNA, the CDR3 is TGTGCCAGCACCTCCGGACTCGGAACTGAAGCTTTCTTT. Translating gives CASTSGLGTEAFF.

The chain employs TRBV28 and TRBJ2-2; 8 nucleotides match TRBD1. After removal of 4 bases from V and 11 bases from J, the junction contained 3 bases not matched to a gene. Germline loops: CDR1 MDHEN, CDR2 SYDVKM. The CDR3 totals 12 residues. CDR3 sequence (DNA): TGTGCCAGCAGTTGGACAGGGTTTGAGCTGTTTTTT. This encodes CASSWTGFELFF.